Reported below is one TCR beta chain. The ends lost 0 bases at V and 6 bases at J; junction bases unmatched: 6. Germline assignment: CDR1 LGHNA and CDR2 YSLEER. The CDR3 runs 16 residues. The table came from immunoSEQ multiplex PCR; TCRdb's copy has only in-frame clones and leaves some out. The data show around 87,000 clones, around four fifths seen once. This record belongs to a study of blood T cell repertoires in COVID-19. This TCR came from a woman older than 75 with acute or convalescent COVID-19. The specimen was peripheral blood. This chain joins TRBV4-3 and TRBJ2-1; 9 nucleotides agree with TRBD2. The CDR3 bases are TGCGCCAGCAGCCAAGACCCTAGCGGGACTTTCAATGAGCAGTTCTTC. It yields the protein CASSQDPSGTFNEQFF.